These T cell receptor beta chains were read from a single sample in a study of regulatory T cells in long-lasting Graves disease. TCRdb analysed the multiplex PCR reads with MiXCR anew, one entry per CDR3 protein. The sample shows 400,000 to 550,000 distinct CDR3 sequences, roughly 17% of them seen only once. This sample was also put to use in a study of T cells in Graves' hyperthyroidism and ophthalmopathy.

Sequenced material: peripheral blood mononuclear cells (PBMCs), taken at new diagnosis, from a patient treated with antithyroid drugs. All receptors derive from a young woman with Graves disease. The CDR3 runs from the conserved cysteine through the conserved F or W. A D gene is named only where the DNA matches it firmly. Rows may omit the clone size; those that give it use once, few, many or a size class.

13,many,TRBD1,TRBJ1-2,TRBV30,TGTGCCTGGAGTCTCGGGACAGGTGATGGCTACACCTTC,CAWSLGTGDGYTF
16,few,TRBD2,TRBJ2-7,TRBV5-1,TGCGCCAGCAGCCCATGGACTAGCGGGAGTACCTACGAGCAGTACTTC,CASSPWTSGSTYEQYF
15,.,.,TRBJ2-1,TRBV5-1,TGCGCCAGCAGCTTGGCAGTCAGTTCCTACAATGAGCAGTTCTTC,CASSLAVSSYNEQFF
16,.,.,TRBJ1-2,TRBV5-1,TGCGCCAGCAGCTTGCGTCTGGGCCTCGACCACTATGGCTACACCTTC,CASSLRLGLDHYGYTF
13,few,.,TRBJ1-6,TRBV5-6,TGTGCCAGCAGCGTTACAGGGTCCTCACCCCTCCACTTT,CASSVTGSSPLHF
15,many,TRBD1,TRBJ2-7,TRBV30,TGTGCCTGGAGTGTACAAGGGACAGGGGGGTACGAGCAGTACTTC,CAWSVQGTGGYEQYF
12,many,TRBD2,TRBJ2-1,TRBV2,TGTGCCAGCAGCCGGGAGGGCCCCAATTTGTTCTTC,CASSREGPNLFF
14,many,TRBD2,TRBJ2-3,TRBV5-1,TGCGCCAGCGGGAGCGGGAGGGCCCCAGATACGCAGTATTTT,CASGSGRAPDTQYF
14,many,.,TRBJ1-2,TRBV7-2,TGTGCCAGCAGCAAAAAAAGCTCAGGGTATGGCTACACCTTC,CASSKKSSGYGYTF
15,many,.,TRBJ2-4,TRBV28,TGTGCCAGCAGTTACAGGGTGGGCGCCAAAAACATTCAGTACTTC,CASSYRVGAKNIQYF
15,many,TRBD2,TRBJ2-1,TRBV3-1,TGTGCCAGCAGCCAAGACACCAGCGGGAGTTGGGAGCAGTTCTTC,CASSQDTSGSWEQFF
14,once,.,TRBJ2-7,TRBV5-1,TGCGCCAGCAGTCGCGGGACCGCTAATGGAGAGCAGTACTTC,CASSRGTANGEQYF
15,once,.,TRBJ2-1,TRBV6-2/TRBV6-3,TGTGCCAGCAGGTCGTGGCAAGCGGAATACAATGAGCAGTTCTTC,CASRSWQAEYNEQFF
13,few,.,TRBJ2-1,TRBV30,TGTGCCTGGAGCGGGAGTGGTTTCAATGAGCAGTTCTTC,CAWSGSGFNEQFF
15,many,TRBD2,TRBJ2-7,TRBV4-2,TGTGCCAGCAGCCAGCCGGGACTAGCGGGGGAAGAGCAGTACTTC,CASSQPGLAGEEQYF
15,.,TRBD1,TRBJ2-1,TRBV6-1,TGTGCCAGCACGTACCGGGACAGAGGGCACAATGAGCAGTTCTTC,CASTYRDRGHNEQFF